This section outlines one T cell receptor (beta chain) sequence together with its context. Its antigen remains unidentified. No base-level quality is on record; no much larger clone is a single base apart. Each donor gave one peripheral blood draw, around 0.12 L on average, collected into heparinised tubes. A BD FACSAria II was used to sort naive, central memory, regulatory and stem cell-like memory CD4+ T cells with a panel that included CD45RO, CCR7, CD25, CD127, CD95 and CD27. Purity was above 98% for every sorted population. PBMCs were isolated right away by Lymphoprep density gradient centrifugation and were stained directly, without culture. To minimize batch effects, samples were stained and sorted in pairs, one healthy donor with one patient per experiment. Clipping removes 1 base from V and 2 bases from J, with 4 as the unmatched junction base count. The germline V gene sets CDR1 to SGHRS and CDR2 to YFSETQ. CDR3 length: 15 amino acids, cysteine to phenylalanine. Solely the CDR3 DNA is kept, with 45 bases framed from the first base.

The High Capacity cDNA Reverse Transcription Kit was used to reverse transcribe all of the isolated RNA, meaning that expressed TCRB transcripts were what got sequenced. Naive, central memory and regulatory T cell samples underwent deep immunoSEQ sequencing, averaging about 3.5 million total reads per sample. Sorted cells were lysed in RLT buffer and RNA was extracted with DNase-treated RNeasy Micro or Mini kits, depending on cell number. To prevent cross-contamination, each cell subset was processed individually, whereas patient and healthy donor samples were processed jointly. Using the immunoSEQ multiplex PCR, TCRB sequences were amplified from cDNA into 87-bp fragments spanning the CDR3 region. Sequencing of the amplicons was done on the Illumina HiSeq platform. From the authors' description of their analysis: PCR bias was corrected computationally using synthetic template baselines, and reads within Hamming distance 2 were collapsed, with unmergeable singletons discarded. By aligning reads against IMGT, V, D and J genes, CDR3 length, and insertions or deletions at six rearrangement sites were assigned. Within each subset, clonotype counts were normalized to sorted cell number, and only after that were true diversity and Gini coefficients computed with the tcR R package. The overlap coefficient, calculated on TCRB nucleotide sequences, was used to measure repertoire sharing. Sourced from immuneACCESS, this table was stored by TCRdb with only in-frame sequences that have V and J called. A share of the clones is absent; for the studies checked, an unresolved V gene accounts for under half, and the remainder has no known explanation. V and J calls and clone size are those listed in that table; D and trimming were worked out from the DNA. This sample is represented by 150,000 to 200,000 clones; approximately 9% of them were singletons. The ten biggest clones cover approximately 2.2% of the sample.

This specimen belongs to a study of beta chain features in type 1 diabetes (dated by TCRdb to 2016 to 2019). Some background on the complete study: Mean age, gender distribution, total cell number and subset yield were not different between patients and healthy donors. A total of under 140,000,000 sorted cells were examined across all samples, and the number of cells per subset was strongly correlated with RNA yield. The study compared TCRB repertoires of sorted circulating CD4+ T cell subsets between recently diagnosed type 1 diabetes patients and matched healthy donors. Naive and central memory subsets were obtained from all 30 or so donors, but regulatory and stem cell-like memory subsets were isolated from only 8 patients and about eight healthy donors.

Study-level results and caveats: Naive, central memory and regulatory TCRB repertoires appeared to be more similar among patients than among healthy donors. Because cDNA rather than genomic DNA was sequenced, highly expressing activated cells could have been over-represented, although no difference in activation and CD3 levels was found between groups. PCR may preferentially amplify shorter templates, but because patient and control samples were amplified and corrected together, any resulting skew would affect both groups equally. Only small numbers of individuals were included in the HLA sub-analyses, which left unresolved whether HLA type had any influence on TCRB rearrangement. At VDJ recombination sites, type 1 diabetes patients had fewer insertions and more deleted nucleotides, which implies abnormalities in thymic rearrangement. In all four CD4+ subsets, TCRB CDR3 length was moderately but significantly shorter in type 1 diabetes patients.

This receptor chain uses TRBV5-1 and TRBJ2-7; 9 bases in the junction line up with TRBD1. Sequencing was done on a sample of central memory CD4+ T cells from blood. The sequence derives from a woman under 30 in good health. The CDR3: CASSLTTGGPYEQYF. In nucleotide form, the sequence is TGCGCCAGCAGCTTGACTACAGGGGGCCCCTACGAGCAGTACTTC.